Shown below are 28 T cell receptor beta chains from a single sample sequenced in a study of cytomegalovirus exposure and HLA in healthy donors. Amplification used 60 Vbeta primers and 13 Jbeta primers. Assay: immunoSEQ multiplex PCR; the TCRdb copy retains only in-frame clones and omits some. The sample has about 41,000 clones. The sample was PBMCs. The receptors derive from a man aged 25-45 years in good health and CMV-seronegative.

The chain uses TRBV6-1 and TRBJ1-2; D not certain. In germline, CDR1 is MNHNS, CDR2 SASEGT. V lost 5 bases and J lost 6, with 7 bases in between. The CDR3 is 11 amino acids. The CDR3 loop reads CASSPLDGYTF. CDR3 bases: TGTGCCAGCAGTCCACTTGATGGCTACACCTTC.

The V call is TRBV6-1, the J call TRBJ2-7; 7 positions match TRBD2. Germline loops: CDR1 MNHNS, CDR2 SASEGT. The CDR3 sequence is 14 residues long. V was clipped by 7 bases and J by 0 bases; unmatched bases: 6. The chain's CDR3 is CASNERGLSYEQYF. The CDR3 nucleotides are TGTGCCAGCAATGAGCGGGGCCTCTCCTACGAGCAGTACTTC.

The rearrangement joins TRBV6-1 to TRBJ1-5; a possible D gene is TRBD1 (5 bases). Per the germline V gene, CDR1 is MNHNS and CDR2 is SASEGT. The length of the CDR3 is 15 residues. Trimming removed 0 bases at V and 0 bases at J, with 6 bases between. CDR3 in amino acids: CASSEAGHSNQPQHF. The CDR3, as DNA: TGTGCCAGCAGTGAAGCGGGGCATAGCAATCAGCCCCAGCATTTT.

The rearrangement links TRBV10-1 to TRBJ2-7; maybe TRBD1 (6 bases). Trimming left V 8 bases short and J 5 bases short, with 19 bases between. The CDR3 extends over 14 amino acids. Per germline, CDR1 WNHNN and CDR2 SYGVQD (reference sequence). This CDR3 reads CASARGGTADEQYF. The CDR3 DNA reads TGCGCCAGCGCCCGAGGGGGAACGGCGGACGAGCAGTACTTC.

The CDR3 nucleotides are TGTGCTAGTGGTTTGGTTTTACAGCGGTCCCTGGCCACTGAAGCTTTCTTT. Residues: CASGLVLQRSLATEAFF. This chain connects TRBV12-5 to TRBJ1-1; unclear D gene. CDR1 LGHNT and CDR2 FRNRAP come from the germline V gene. Trimming shortened V by 0 bases and J by 4 bases, and 18 bases separated the two germline ends. This CDR3 region has 17 residues.

The chain uses TRBV9 and TRBJ2-5; TRBD2 agrees at 10 bases. The CDR3 loop spans 15 amino acids. Germline V gene lookup returns CDR1 SGDLS and CDR2 YYNGEE. With V trimmed by 4 bases and J by 5 bases, 8 bases remained unmatched. The CDR3: CASSLVAGGSETQYF. CDR3 DNA sequence: TGTGCCAGCAGCCTAGTAGCGGGGGGCTCCGAGACCCAGTACTTC.

The rearrangement uses TRBV5-6 and TRBJ2-5, with 7 bases lining up with TRBD2. Germline CDR1 reads SGHDT; CDR2 reads YYEEEE. The V gene end was trimmed by 0 bases and the J gene end by 4 bases; junction bases not matched to a gene: 3. The CDR3 has 14 amino acids. The DNA for the CDR3 is TGTGCCAGCAGCTTGGGGCCGGGGGGAGAGACCCAGTACTTC. Its translation is CASSLGPGGETQYF.

On this clone: A read error may account for a junction end that differs from germline. The chain joins TRBV19 to TRBJ1-1; 9 nucleotides match TRBD1. Germline V gene sequence: CDR1 LNHDA, CDR2 SQIVND (reference sequence). This CDR3 has 16 residues. The CDR3 region is CASGSFLTGGNTEDFF. In DNA, the CDR3 is TGTGCCAGTGGGTCTTTTTTGACAGGGGGGAACACTGAAGATTTCTTT. Full variable domain (remainder filled in from reference TRBV19 and TRBJ1-1): DGGITQSPKYLFRKEGQNVTLSCEQNLNHDAMYWYRQDPGQGLRLIYYSQIVNDFQKGDIAEGYSVSREKKESFPLTVTSAQKNPTAFYLCASGSFLTGGNTEDFFGQGTRLTVV.

The V call is TRBV6-6, the J call TRBJ2-7; TRBD2 matches 10 bases. Trimming at V came to 6 bases and at J to 2 bases, leaving 1 base not matched to a gene. Germline CDR1 and CDR2: MNHNY and SVGAGI (reference sequence). The CDR3 is 13 residues long. The CDR3 nucleotides are TGTGCCAGCAGGAGCGGGGGGGCCTACGAGCAGTACTTC. It specifies CASRSGGAYEQYF.

This chain connects TRBV5-1 to TRBJ1-1; the match to TRBD1 covers 7 bases. The CDR3 totals 15 residues. Trimming at V came to 4 bases and at J to 0 bases, leaving 6 bases not matched to a gene. The germline V gene encodes CDR1 SGHRS and CDR2 YFSETQ. For the CDR3, the DNA is TGCGCCAGCAGCCTACGACAGGGCATGAACACTGAAGCTTTCTTT. It translates to CASSLRQGMNTEAFF.

The V call is TRBV5-4, the J call TRBJ1-3; D remains ambiguous. The CDR3 is 14 amino acids. V was pared by 0 bases and J by 1 base, with 5 bases between. Germline V gene sequence: CDR1 SGHNT, CDR2 YYREEE (reference sequence). This chain's CDR3 is CASSLERSGNTIYF. DNA for the CDR3: TGTGCCAGCAGCTTGGAGAGGTCTGGAAACACCATATATTTT.

The chain recombines TRBV7-9 with TRBJ2-2, with a weak D call TRBD1 (6 bases). The V gene's germline CDR1 is SEHNR and CDR2 FQNEAQ (reference sequence). The germline V and J ends were trimmed by 6 bases and 1 base, with 18 bases remaining between them. This CDR3 spans 17 amino acids. CDR3 DNA sequence: TGTGCCAGCAGTGATCCACGGCCGGGACAGAACACCGGGGAGCTGTTTTTT. Encoded protein: CASSDPRPGQNTGELFF.

The rearrangement joins TRBV9 to TRBJ2-1; D not certain. The germline CDR1 and CDR2 sequences are SGDLS and YYNGEE. Trimming removed 4 bases from V and 5 bases from J, with 13 bases in between. This CDR3 comprises 14 residues. CDR3 region: CASSSRSYNNEQFF. The CDR3, as DNA: TGTGCCAGCAGCTCCCGGAGTTACAACAATGAGCAGTTCTTC.

V and J are TRBV18 and TRBJ2-2; a possible D gene is TRBD1 (5 bases). The CDR3 totals 14 residues. The germline V gene has CDR1 KGHSH and CDR2 LQKENI. Trimming shortened V by 6 bases and J by 3 bases, and 11 bases separated the two germline ends. Written as DNA, the CDR3 is TGTGCCAGCTCTGTGACAGAGGACACCGGGGAGCTGTTTTTT. Its translation: CASSVTEDTGELFF.

This rearrangement joins TRBV6-5 to TRBJ1-1, with D perhaps matching TRBD1 (6 bases). Germline V gene lookup returns CDR1 MNHEY and CDR2 SVGAGI. CDR3 length: 16 amino acids. V lost 2 bases to trimming and J lost 5 bases, with 18 bases between them. CDR3 residues: CASSYVLTGRRTEAFF. The CDR3 DNA sequence: TGTGCCAGCAGTTACGTACTGACAGGAAGAAGGACTGAAGCTTTCTTT.

Here the CDR3 DNA reads TGCGCCAGCAGTGGGGGGACTTCTGCGCCCCAGCATTTT. Translation gives CASSGGTSAPQHF. The J gene is TRBJ1-5, the V gene TRBV10-1; weak D call: TRBD1 (5 bases). CDR1 WNHNN and CDR2 SYGVQD come from the germline V gene (reference sequence). The V gene lost 4 bases and the J gene lost 9 bases, with 13 bases spanning the gap. This CDR3 region has 13 residues.

The chain is built from TRBV7-2 and TRBJ1-6; 7 nucleotides line up with TRBD1. The CDR3 is 15 amino acids. The J segment lost 6 bases and the V segment lost 4 bases, leaving 6 bases of the junction unmatched. CDR1 is SGHTA, CDR2 FQGNSA, per germline. CDR3: CASSSGSGGNSPLHF. The CDR3 DNA follows: TGTGCCAGCAGCTCTGGCTCAGGGGGTAATTCACCCCTCCACTTT.

The chain uses TRBV4-1 and TRBJ2-1; maybe TRBD1 (6 bases). Germline V gene data show CDR1 as MGHRA and CDR2 as YSYEKL. V was cut by 0 bases and J by 4 bases, with 10 bases left in between. The CDR3 extends over 15 amino acids. CDR3 nucleotides: TGCGCCAGCAGCCAAGAGGGGGCGCGTTACAATGAGCAGTTCTTC. Amino acid sequence: CASSQEGARYNEQFF.

V gene TRBV25-1 combines with J gene TRBJ1-2; tentatively, D is TRBD1 (5 bases). CDR3 length: 11 amino acids. CDR1 and CDR2 (germline): MGHDK, SYGVNS. V was clipped by 6 bases and J by 4 bases, with 6 bases between them. CDR3 region: CASSGGYGYTF. DNA for the CDR3: TGTGCCAGCAGCGGGGGCTATGGCTACACCTTC.

The rearrangement uses TRBV5-6 and TRBJ2-1; tentative D call: TRBD1 (6 bases). The CDR3 is 12 residues long. The V gene's germline CDR1 is SGHDT and CDR2 YYEEEE. Trimming took 4 bases from V and 7 from J, leaving 9 bases between them. The CDR3 region has the DNA TGTGCCAGCAGCCTAGGGGGTAATGAGCAGTTCTTC. Amino acids: CASSLGGNEQFF.

The chain links TRBV30 to TRBJ2-3; 13 bases map to TRBD2. The V gene end was trimmed by 3 bases and the J gene end by 7 bases; junction bases not matched to a gene: 7. The CDR3 length is 15 residues. Germline CDR1 is GTSNPN and CDR2 is SVGIG (reference sequence). The CDR3 protein is CAWRGTSGMSNTQYF. For the CDR3, the DNA is TGTGCCTGGAGGGGGACTAGCGGGATGTCGAATACGCAGTATTTT.

This chain links TRBV27 with TRBJ2-1; weak D call: TRBD1 (6 bases). Germline-derived CDR1 and CDR2 are MNHEY and SMNVEV (reference sequence). V lost 4 bases, J lost 2 bases, and 18 bases lay in between. CDR3 length: 17 residues. CDR3 bases: TGTGCCAGCAGTTCCCTAGGGTGGGGGCTAACCTACAATGAGCAGTTCTTC. Amino acid sequence: CASSSLGWGLTYNEQFF.

The CDR3 spells CASRRTESSYNEQFF. CDR3 nucleotides: TGTGCCAGCAGACGGACTGAGAGCTCCTACAATGAGCAGTTCTTC. This chain joins TRBV2 and TRBJ2-1; D perhaps matches TRBD2 (5 bases). The germline V and J ends were trimmed by 6 bases and 0 bases, with 12 bases remaining between them. Germline CDR1 is SNHLY and CDR2 is FYNNEI. CDR3 size: 15 residues.

This chain connects TRBV28 to TRBJ1-2; D is unresolved. The germline V gene encodes CDR1 MDHEN and CDR2 SYDVKM. V shed 10 bases and J shed 1 base, with 13 bases lying between them. The CDR3 extends over 13 amino acids. For the CDR3, the DNA is TGTGCCACAAGCCCCATGCTTAACTATGGCTACACCTTC. Amino acid sequence: CATSPMLNYGYTF.

J is TRBJ1-2 and V is TRBV6-6; TRBD1 agrees at 7 bases. CDR1 is MNHNY and CDR2 is SVGAGI in the germline V gene (reference sequence). V trimming: 3 bases; J trimming: 8 bases; junction bases outside the gene matches: 6. The CDR3 spans 13 residues. The CDR3 region has the DNA TGTGCCAGCAGTTATGCTCAGGGGGGAGGCTACACCTTC. Translating it yields CASSYAQGGGYTF.

The CDR3 DNA sequence: TGTGCCATCAGTGATAGGAGCGGGAGAAGGGGGTACGAGCAGTACTTC. Its translation: CAISDRSGRRGYEQYF. J is TRBJ2-7 and V is TRBV10-3; 8 bases are a match to TRBD2. Trimming at V came to 3 bases and at J to 4 bases, leaving 11 bases not matched to a gene. CDR1 ENHRY and CDR2 SYGVKD come from the germline V gene. The CDR3 extends over 16 amino acids.

The chain is built from TRBV28 and TRBJ1-4; no reliable D call. Germline V gene data show CDR1 as MDHEN and CDR2 as SYDVKM. Trimming cost V 6 bases and J 8 bases, with 16 bases left between them. The CDR3 is made up of 14 amino acids. In nucleotides, the CDR3 is TGTGCCAGCAGCAGAGGCGGGTGGTTAGAAAAACTGTTTTTT. Its protein product is CASSRGGWLEKLFF.

This chain links TRBV2 with TRBJ1-3, with a possible D match to TRBD1 (6 bases). V was trimmed by 5 bases and J by 4 bases, leaving 9 bases between them. The CDR3 is made up of 13 amino acids. Germline lookup yields CDR1 SNHLY and CDR2 FYNNEI. This CDR3 is CASSYGQGNTIYF. DNA of the CDR3: TGTGCCAGCAGTTACGGACAGGGAAACACCATATATTTT.